This T cell receptor beta chain was captured in a study of blood T cells in healthy people across ages. Study-level findings and limits: Long-lived donors carried more naive CD4+ cells and greater diversity than aged donors.

Alongside a J-beta primer mix, a sample-barcoded 5' primer served in a second PCR lasting roughly 6 to 12 cycles. One entry per CDR3 protein results from TCRdb running MiXCR on the 5' RACE reads. In the table there are fewer than 600,000 distinct CDR3 sequences, roughly a quarter of which are singletons. Germline V lookup: CDR1 SGHRS, CDR2 YFSETQ. The CDR3 has 14 residues. Trimming left V 4 bases short and J 5 bases short, with 13 bases between. This clonotype appeared a few times. Its specificity is not known. The sample also formed part of further work on T cells of mothers and their children. That report adds: A few healthy Caucasian mothers gave samples, and so did their six children. Mothers yielded over 9.5 million CDR3 reads, children 2.5 million to 3.5 million each. Overlap in related mother-child pairs always slightly exceeded unrelated pairs, never significantly.

This sequence joins TRBV5-1 and TRBJ2-1; possibly TRBD1 for D (5 bases). This clonotype originated in a boy aged 2-15 years in good health. Sequences were obtained from blood. The CDR3, as DNA: TGCGCCAGCAGCGTTGGGGCAGGGAACAATGAGCAGTTCTTC. Protein: CASSVGAGNNEQFF.